The 5 T cell receptor beta chains below all came from one sample that was sequenced in a study of patients and donors after allogeneic stem cell transplantation. From the RT-PCR reads, TCRdb called clonotypes with MiXCR, one entry per CDR3 protein. The profile shows approximately 430,000 distinct CDR3 sequences, more than 15% of them singletons. Sequencing input: blood, either unsorted or a sorted T cell fraction (not recorded which). Source of these receptors: a human donor who was either an allogeneic HSCT recipient or a stem cell or donor lymphocyte infusion donor (not recorded which). It is not recorded whose cells these are; they may come from a transplant donor.

This clonotype was counted a few times. V and J are TRBV4-3 and TRBJ1-5, with D hard to call. Trimming shortened V by 4 bases and J by 5 bases, and 12 bases separated the two germline ends. There are 14 residues in the CDR3. Germline CDR1 and CDR2: LGHNA and YSLEER. The CDR3 here is CASSPEKRYQPQHF. The CDR3 DNA reads TGCGCCAGCAGCCCGGAGAAACGATATCAGCCCCAGCATTTT.

At least ten counts were recorded for this clonotype. The gene calls are TRBV11-1 and TRBJ2-1; 12 positions match TRBD2. The germline V gene encodes CDR1 SGHAT and CDR2 FQDESV (reference sequence). The V and J ends lost 5 bases and 13 bases, in that order; junction bases with no gene match: 6. The CDR3 covers 13 residues. CDR3 sequence: CASSPGLAGNQFF. The DNA of the CDR3 is TGTGCCAGCAGCCCCGGACTAGCGGGGAACCAGTTCTTC.

This rearrangement joins TRBV20-1 to TRBJ2-7; D possibly corresponds to TRBD2 (5 bases). V was cut by 3 bases and J by 2 bases, with 14 bases left in between. Germline V gene data show CDR1 as DFQATT and CDR2 as SNEGSKA (reference sequence). CDR3 length: 14 amino acids. The CDR3 is CSARDFERPYEQYF. The DNA of the CDR3 is TGCAGTGCTAGGGACTTCGAGAGGCCCTACGAGCAGTACTTC.

The chain uses TRBV12-3 or TRBV12-4 and TRBJ2-3, with 8 positions matching TRBD1. The CDR3 totals 17 residues. V dropped 3 bases and J dropped 4; count of bases not matched to a gene: 12. CDR3 protein: CASSFFLSQGAADTQYF. Here the CDR3 DNA reads TGTGCCAGCAGTTTTTTCCTTTCGCAGGGGGCCGCAGATACGCAGTATTTT.

This clonotype was detected only a few times. The rearrangement links TRBV7-9 to TRBJ2-5; D is perhaps TRBD2 (5 bases). V shed 1 base and J shed 5 bases, with 14 bases lying between them. The CDR3 contains 15 residues. Germline CDR1 SEHNR, CDR2 FQNEAQ (reference sequence). The DNA for the CDR3 is TGTGCCAGCAGCTTAGTGTCGGGGAAATGGGAGACCCAGTACTTC. As protein: CASSLVSGKWETQYF.